A selection of T cell receptor beta chains follows, all from one sample in a study of breast tumors, draining lymph nodes, adjacent tissues. TCRdb reanalysed the multiplex PCR reads using MiXCR and keeps one entry per CDR3 protein. The table shows some 100,000 distinct CDR3 sequences, with 20% to 25% occurring only once. Sequenced input: axillary lymph node tissue. All receptors come from a female donor with breast cancer. Some clones in this sample may be carry-over from other donors' samples. The CDR3 runs from the conserved cysteine through the conserved F or W. The order of the fields is clone size, CDR3 length, J gene, V gene, D gene, CDR3 protein, CDR3 DNA. The D gene is left open where the match is weak. Clone size is shown for a subset of rows, as once, few, many or a class of expanded clone.

clone size: many
CDR3 length: 13
J gene: TRBJ2-5
V gene: TRBV20-1
D gene: NA
CDR3 protein: CSARVGLAATQYF
CDR3 DNA: TGCAGTGCTAGAGTCGGGCTAGCAGCGACCCAGTACTTC

clone size: NA
CDR3 length: 11
J gene: TRBJ2-1
V gene: TRBV28
D gene: NA
CDR3 protein: CASSFGYEQFF
CDR3 DNA: TGTGCCAGCAGCTTCGGTTATGAGCAGTTCTTC

clone size: many
CDR3 length: 15
J gene: TRBJ2-2
V gene: TRBV7-9
D gene: TRBD1
CDR3 protein: CASSLGTGRSGELFF
CDR3 DNA: TGTGCCAGCAGCCTTGGGACAGGGAGAAGCGGGGAGCTGTTTTTT

clone size: many
CDR3 length: 16
J gene: TRBJ1-3
V gene: TRBV9
D gene: NA
CDR3 protein: CASSVGPRNTGNTIYF
CDR3 DNA: TGTGCCAGCAGCGTAGGGCCCAGAAATACTGGAAACACCATATATTTT

clone size: many
CDR3 length: 16
J gene: TRBJ2-3
V gene: TRBV5-6
D gene: NA
CDR3 protein: CASSLMRHSSTDTQYF
CDR3 DNA: TGTGCCAGCAGCCTGATGCGACACTCTAGCACAGATACGCAGTATTTT

clone size: many
CDR3 length: 12
J gene: TRBJ1-3
V gene: TRBV4-1
D gene: NA
CDR3 protein: CASSQGGNTIYF
CDR3 DNA: TGCGCCAGCAGCCAAGGGGGAAACACCATATATTTT

clone size: many
CDR3 length: 14
J gene: TRBJ1-4
V gene: TRBV7-9
D gene: NA
CDR3 protein: CAIRSPATNEKLFF
CDR3 DNA: TGTGCCATCCGGTCCCCCGCAACTAATGAAAAACTGTTTTTT

clone size: many
CDR3 length: 12
J gene: TRBJ1-2
V gene: TRBV12-3/TRBV12-4
D gene: NA
CDR3 protein: CASSLRASGYTF
CDR3 DNA: TGTGCCAGCAGTTTACGGGCATCTGGCTACACCTTC

clone size: many
CDR3 length: 15
J gene: TRBJ2-1
V gene: TRBV27
D gene: NA
CDR3 protein: CASSLSPTSLNEQFF
CDR3 DNA: TGTGCCAGCAGTTTATCCCCGACTAGTTTGAATGAGCAGTTCTTC

clone size: many
CDR3 length: 13
J gene: TRBJ2-5
V gene: TRBV12-5
D gene: NA
CDR3 protein: CASGLSSQETQYF
CDR3 DNA: TGTGCTAGTGGTTTGAGTAGCCAGGAGACCCAGTACTTC

clone size: NA
CDR3 length: 15
J gene: TRBJ1-1
V gene: TRBV30
D gene: TRBD1
CDR3 protein: CAWKRDRGMNTEAFF
CDR3 DNA: TGTGCCTGGAAACGGGACAGGGGCATGAACACTGAAGCTTTCTTT

clone size: NA
CDR3 length: 14
J gene: TRBJ2-4
V gene: TRBV12-3/TRBV12-4
D gene: TRBD1
CDR3 protein: CASTPTGGINIQYF
CDR3 DNA: TGTGCCAGCACCCCAACAGGGGGTATAAACATTCAGTACTTC

clone size: many
CDR3 length: 15
J gene: TRBJ2-5
V gene: TRBV19
D gene: TRBD1
CDR3 protein: CASSFVDREQETQYF
CDR3 DNA: TGTGCCAGTAGTTTTGTCGACAGGGAACAAGAGACCCAGTACTTC

clone size: many
CDR3 length: 15
J gene: TRBJ2-5
V gene: TRBV19
D gene: NA
CDR3 protein: CASSTRGRGQETQYF
CDR3 DNA: TGTGCCAGTAGTACTCGGGGCAGGGGACAAGAGACCCAGTACTTC

clone size: NA
CDR3 length: 11
J gene: TRBJ1-1
V gene: TRBV30
D gene: NA
CDR3 protein: CAWNMGTEAFF
CDR3 DNA: TGTGCCTGGAATATGGGGACTGAAGCTTTCTTT

clone size: many
CDR3 length: 16
J gene: TRBJ2-7
V gene: TRBV7-2
D gene: NA
CDR3 protein: CASSLARAGSSYEQYF
CDR3 DNA: TGTGCCAGCAGCTTAGCGAGGGCGGGAAGCTCCTACGAGCAGTACTTC

clone size: NA
CDR3 length: 17
J gene: TRBJ1-1
V gene: TRBV6-6
D gene: TRBD1
CDR3 protein: CASSYPRQGAWNTEAFF
CDR3 DNA: TGTGCCAGCAGTTACCCTCGACAGGGGGCCTGGAACACTGAAGCTTTCTTT

clone size: many
CDR3 length: 15
J gene: TRBJ2-7
V gene: TRBV3-1
D gene: TRBD1
CDR3 protein: CASSQDTQGVYEQYF
CDR3 DNA: TGTGCCAGCAGCCAAGATACACAGGGGGTCTACGAGCAGTACTTC

clone size: many
CDR3 length: 16
J gene: TRBJ2-3
V gene: TRBV11-2
D gene: NA
CDR3 protein: CASSLRPGQGGYTQYF
CDR3 DNA: TGTGCCAGCAGCCTCCGCCCGGGCCAGGGGGGTTATACGCAGTATTTT

clone size: many
CDR3 length: 12
J gene: TRBJ1-2
V gene: TRBV7-9
D gene: NA
CDR3 protein: CASSLGNYGYTF
CDR3 DNA: TGTGCCAGCAGCTTAGGGAACTATGGCTACACCTTC

clone size: NA
CDR3 length: 15
J gene: TRBJ1-5
V gene: TRBV20-1
D gene: NA
CDR3 protein: CSARRGLSPGQPQHF
CDR3 DNA: TGCAGTGCTAGAAGGGGCCTGAGTCCAGGGCAGCCCCAGCATTTT

clone size: many
CDR3 length: 17
J gene: TRBJ2-5
V gene: TRBV11-2
D gene: TRBD1
CDR3 protein: CASSLVMGQGRKETQYF
CDR3 DNA: TGTGCCAGCAGCTTAGTGATGGGACAGGGAAGAAAAGAGACCCAGTACTTC

clone size: many
CDR3 length: 13
J gene: TRBJ2-3
V gene: TRBV5-1
D gene: NA
CDR3 protein: CASSLDPSDTQYF
CDR3 DNA: TGCGCCAGCAGCTTGGATCCATCAGATACGCAGTATTTT

clone size: many
CDR3 length: 15
J gene: TRBJ2-1
V gene: TRBV5-4
D gene: TRBD1
CDR3 protein: CASSLPGQNYNEQFF
CDR3 DNA: TGTGCCAGCAGCTTGCCGGGACAGAACTACAATGAGCAGTTCTTC

clone size: few
CDR3 length: 20
J gene: TRBJ2-3
V gene: TRBV6-1
D gene: TRBD2
CDR3 protein: CASSEWGASGGADHTDTQYF
CDR3 DNA: TGTGCCAGCAGTGAATGGGGAGCTAGCGGGGGGGCCGACCATACAGATACGCAGTATTTT

clone size: many
CDR3 length: 17
J gene: TRBJ2-7
V gene: TRBV6-1
D gene: TRBD2
CDR3 protein: CASDEATDLAGGYEQYF
CDR3 DNA: TGTGCCAGCGACGAGGCGACTGACCTAGCGGGGGGCTACGAGCAGTACTTC

clone size: many
CDR3 length: 15
J gene: TRBJ1-4
V gene: TRBV7-8
D gene: NA
CDR3 protein: CASSLFGQEGEKLFF
CDR3 DNA: TGTGCCAGCAGCTTATTTGGGCAGGAGGGTGAAAAACTGTTTTTT

clone size: many
CDR3 length: 17
J gene: TRBJ2-7
V gene: TRBV7-9
D gene: NA
CDR3 protein: CASSLGPRPGATYEQYF
CDR3 DNA: TGTGCCAGCAGCTTAGGCCCTCGGCCAGGGGCAACCTACGAGCAGTACTTC

clone size: many
CDR3 length: 13
J gene: TRBJ2-2
V gene: TRBV20-1
D gene: NA
CDR3 protein: CSALGPDTGELFF
CDR3 DNA: TGCAGTGCCCTTGGACCAGACACCGGGGAGCTGTTTTTT

clone size: many
CDR3 length: 15
J gene: TRBJ1-5
V gene: TRBV7-8
D gene: NA
CDR3 protein: CASSLDSFSNQPQHF
CDR3 DNA: TGTGCCAGCAGCTTGGACAGTTTTAGCAATCAGCCCCAGCATTTT